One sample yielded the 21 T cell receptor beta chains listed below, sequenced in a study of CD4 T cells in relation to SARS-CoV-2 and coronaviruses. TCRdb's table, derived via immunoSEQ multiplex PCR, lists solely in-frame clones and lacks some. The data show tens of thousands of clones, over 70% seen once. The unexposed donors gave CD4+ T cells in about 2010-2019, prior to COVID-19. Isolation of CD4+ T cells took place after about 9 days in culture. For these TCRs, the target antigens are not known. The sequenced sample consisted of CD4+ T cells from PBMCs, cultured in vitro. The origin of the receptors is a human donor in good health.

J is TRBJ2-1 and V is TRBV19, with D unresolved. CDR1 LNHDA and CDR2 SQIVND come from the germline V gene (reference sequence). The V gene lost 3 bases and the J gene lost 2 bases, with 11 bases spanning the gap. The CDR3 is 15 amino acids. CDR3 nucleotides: TGTGCCAGTAGTATGATGAAGTCTGCCTACAATGAGCAGTTCTTC. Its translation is CASSMMKSAYNEQFF. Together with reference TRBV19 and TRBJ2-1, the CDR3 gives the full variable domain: DGGITQSPKYLFRKEGQNVTLSCEQNLNHDAMYWYRQDPGQGLRLIYYSQIVNDFQKGDIAEGYSVSREKKESFPLTVTSAQKNPTAFYLCASSMMKSAYNEQFFGPGTRLTVL.

The CDR3 DNA reads as TGTGCCAGCAGTAGGGGACAGTTCCAAGAGACCCAGTACTTC. The encoded protein is CASSRGQFQETQYF. The J gene is TRBJ2-5, the V gene TRBV28; 7 bases fit TRBD1. The CDR3 sequence is 14 residues long. J gave up 1 base and V 5 bases, and 4 bases lay outside the gene matches. CDR1 MDHEN and CDR2 SYDVKM come from the germline V gene.

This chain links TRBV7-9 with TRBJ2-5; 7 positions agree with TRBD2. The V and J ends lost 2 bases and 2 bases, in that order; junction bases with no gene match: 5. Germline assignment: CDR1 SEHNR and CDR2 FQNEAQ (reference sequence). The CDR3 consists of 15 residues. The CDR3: CASSLTAGWQETQYF. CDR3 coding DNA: TGTGCCAGCAGCTTAACAGCGGGATGGCAAGAGACCCAGTACTTC.

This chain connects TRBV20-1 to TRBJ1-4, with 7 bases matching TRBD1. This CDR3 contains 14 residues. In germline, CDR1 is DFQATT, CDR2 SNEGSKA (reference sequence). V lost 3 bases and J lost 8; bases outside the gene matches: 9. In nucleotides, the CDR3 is TGCAGTGCTAGTTTGCGGCAGGGGGGAGAAAAACTGTTTTTT. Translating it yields CSASLRQGGEKLFF.

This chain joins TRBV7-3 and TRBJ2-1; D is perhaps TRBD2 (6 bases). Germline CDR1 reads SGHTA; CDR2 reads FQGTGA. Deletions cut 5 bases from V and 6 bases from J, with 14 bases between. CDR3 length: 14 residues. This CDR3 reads CASSLLVTSNEQFF. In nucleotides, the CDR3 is TGTGCCAGCAGCCTCCTAGTGACTAGCAATGAGCAGTTCTTC.

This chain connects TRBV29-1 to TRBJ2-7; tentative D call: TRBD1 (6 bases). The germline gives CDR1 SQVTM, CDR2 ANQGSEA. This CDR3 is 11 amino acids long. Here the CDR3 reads CYRDMIYEQYF. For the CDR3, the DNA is TGCTACCGGGACATGATCTACGAGCAGTACTTC.

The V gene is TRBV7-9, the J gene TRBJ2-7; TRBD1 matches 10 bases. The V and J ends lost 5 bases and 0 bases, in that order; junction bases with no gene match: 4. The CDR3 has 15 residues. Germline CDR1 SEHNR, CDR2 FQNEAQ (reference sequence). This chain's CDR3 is CASSAGQGVSYEQYF. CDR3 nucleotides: TGTGCCAGCAGCGCCGGACAGGGGGTCTCCTACGAGCAGTACTTC. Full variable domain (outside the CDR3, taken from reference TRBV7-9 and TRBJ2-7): DTGVSQNPRHKITKRGQNVTFRCDPISEHNRLYWYRQTLGQGPEFLTYFQNEAQLEKSRLLSDRFSAERPKGSFSTLEIQRTEQGDSAMYLCASSAGQGVSYEQYFGPGTRLTVT.

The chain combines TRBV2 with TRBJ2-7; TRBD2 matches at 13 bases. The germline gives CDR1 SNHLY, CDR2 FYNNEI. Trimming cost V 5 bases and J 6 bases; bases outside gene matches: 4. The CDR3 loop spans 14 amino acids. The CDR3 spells CASSLGLAGVEQYF. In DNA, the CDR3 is TGTGCCAGCAGTCTAGGACTAGCGGGAGTCGAGCAGTACTTC.

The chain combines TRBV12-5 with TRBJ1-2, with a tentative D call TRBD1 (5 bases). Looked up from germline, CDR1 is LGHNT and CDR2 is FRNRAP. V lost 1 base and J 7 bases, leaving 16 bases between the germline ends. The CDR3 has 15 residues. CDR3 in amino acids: CASGLGPGRGGGYTF. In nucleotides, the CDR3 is TGTGCTAGTGGTTTGGGTCCAGGGAGGGGTGGTGGCTACACCTTC. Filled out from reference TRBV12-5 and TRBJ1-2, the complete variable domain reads DARVTQTPRHKVTEMGQEVTMRCQPILGHNTVFWYRQTMMQGLELLAYFRNRAPLDDSGMPKDRFSAEMPDATLATLKIQPSEPRDSAVYFCASGLGPGRGGGYTFGSGTRLTVV.

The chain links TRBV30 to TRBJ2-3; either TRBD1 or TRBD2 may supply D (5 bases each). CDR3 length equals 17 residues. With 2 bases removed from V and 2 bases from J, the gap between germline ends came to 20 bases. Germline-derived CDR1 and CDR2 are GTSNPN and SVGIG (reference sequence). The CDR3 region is CAWSSGDRRGYTDTQYF. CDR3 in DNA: TGTGCCTGGAGTTCCGGGGACCGCCGGGGTTACACAGATACGCAGTATTTT.

The CDR3 sequence is CATSSLLGPYTDTQYF. The CDR3 DNA reads TGTGCCACCAGCAGCTTACTCGGGCCCTACACAGATACGCAGTATTTT. This rearrangement joins TRBV15 to TRBJ2-3; D is unclear. The CDR3 is 16 residues long. The V end was cut by 3 bases, the J end by 2 bases, with 15 bases between. CDR1 is LNHNV, CDR2 YYDKDF, per germline (reference sequence).

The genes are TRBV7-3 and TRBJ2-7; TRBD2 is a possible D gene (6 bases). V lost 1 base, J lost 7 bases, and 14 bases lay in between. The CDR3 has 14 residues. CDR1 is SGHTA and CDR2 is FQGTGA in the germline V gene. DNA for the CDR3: TGTGCCAGCAGCTTAAAGTCGCGGGGCGGGGAGCAGTACTTC. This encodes CASSLKSRGGEQYF.

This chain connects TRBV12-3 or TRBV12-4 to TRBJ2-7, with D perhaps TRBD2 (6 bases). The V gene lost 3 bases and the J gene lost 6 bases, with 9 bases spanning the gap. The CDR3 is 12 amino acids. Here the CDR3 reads CASSFVGGEQYF. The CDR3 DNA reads TGTGCCAGCAGTTTCGTGGGAGGCGAGCAGTACTTC.

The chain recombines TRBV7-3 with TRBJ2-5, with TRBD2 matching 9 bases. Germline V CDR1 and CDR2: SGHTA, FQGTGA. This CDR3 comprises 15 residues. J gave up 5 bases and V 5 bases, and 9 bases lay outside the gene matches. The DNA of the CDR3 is TGTGCCAGCAGCCAATTAGCGGGGGACGCGGAGACCCAGTACTTC. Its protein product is CASSQLAGDAETQYF.

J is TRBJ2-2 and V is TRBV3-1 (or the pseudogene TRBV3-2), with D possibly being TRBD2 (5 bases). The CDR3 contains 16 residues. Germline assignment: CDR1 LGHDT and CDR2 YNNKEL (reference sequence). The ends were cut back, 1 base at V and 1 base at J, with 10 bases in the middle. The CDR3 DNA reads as TGTGCCAGCAGCCAAGTTCGGGGAAGGAACACCGGGGAGCTGTTTTTT. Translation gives CASSQVRGRNTGELFF.

As DNA, the CDR3 is TGTGCCAGCAGCCAAGATTACTTCGGGGATAACACTGAAGCTTTCTTT. Protein: CASSQDYFGDNTEAFF. The chain employs TRBV3-1 (or the pseudogene TRBV3-2) and TRBJ1-1; D gene unclear. The V gene lost 0 bases and the J gene lost 2 bases, with 13 bases spanning the gap. CDR1 is LGHDT, CDR2 YNNKEL, per germline (reference sequence). The CDR3 runs to 16 residues.

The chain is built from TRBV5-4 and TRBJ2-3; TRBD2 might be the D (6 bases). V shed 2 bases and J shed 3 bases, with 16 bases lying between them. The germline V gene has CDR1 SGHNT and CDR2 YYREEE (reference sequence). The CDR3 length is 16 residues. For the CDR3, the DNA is TGTGCCAGCAGCTTTCGCGGGATTCTTGTTACAGATACGCAGTATTTT. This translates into CASSFRGILVTDTQYF.

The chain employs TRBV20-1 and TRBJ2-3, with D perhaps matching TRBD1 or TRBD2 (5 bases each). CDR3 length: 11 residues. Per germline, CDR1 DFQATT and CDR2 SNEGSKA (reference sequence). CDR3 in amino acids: CAQGDVNTQYF. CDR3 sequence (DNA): TGCGCCCAAGGGGACGTCAATACGCAGTATTTT.

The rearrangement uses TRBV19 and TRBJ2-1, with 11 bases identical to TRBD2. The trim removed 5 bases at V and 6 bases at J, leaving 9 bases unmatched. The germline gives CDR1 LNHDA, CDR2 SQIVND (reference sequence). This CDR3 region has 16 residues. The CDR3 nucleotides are TGTGCCAGTAGTGGAACAACTAGCGGGAGATTCAATGAGCAGTTCTTC. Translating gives CASSGTTSGRFNEQFF.

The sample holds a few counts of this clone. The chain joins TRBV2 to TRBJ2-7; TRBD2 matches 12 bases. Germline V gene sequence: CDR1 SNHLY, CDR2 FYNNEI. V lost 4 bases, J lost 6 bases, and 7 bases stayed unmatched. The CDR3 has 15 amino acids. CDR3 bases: TGTGCCAGCAGTGGAAGACTAGCGGGAGTAGGCGAGCAGTACTTC. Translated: CASSGRLAGVGEQYF. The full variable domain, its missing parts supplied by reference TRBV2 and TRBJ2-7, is EPEVTQTPSHQVTQMGQEVILRCVPISNHLYFYWYRQILGQKVEFLVSFYNNEISEKSEIFDDQFSVERPDGSNFTLKIRSTKLEDSAMYFCASSGRLAGVGEQYFGPGTRLTVT.

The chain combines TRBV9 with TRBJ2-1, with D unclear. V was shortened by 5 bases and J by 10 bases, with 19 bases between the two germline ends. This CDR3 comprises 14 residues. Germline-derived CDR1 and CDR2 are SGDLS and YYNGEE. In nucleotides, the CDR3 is TGTGCCAGCAGTTGGTCATTGGACGGGCAGGAGCAGTTCTTC. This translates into CASSWSLDGQEQFF.